This T cell receptor (beta chain) is drawn from a study of Graves' ophthalmopathy and Graves' hyperthyroidism. Turning to the study itself: At initial diagnosis, peripheral blood was obtained, and this preceded any treatment.

The CDR3 runs to 13 residues. The V and J ends lost 4 bases and 7 bases respectively, with 10 bases between them. The germline CDR1 and CDR2 sequences are SGHDN and FVKESK. RNA transcripts provided the template for amplifying TCR beta CDR3 regions. An opening RT-PCR round employed HTBI primers and preceded a second-round multiplex PCR. Via MiXCR, TCRdb re-called the multiplex PCR reads, giving one row per CDR3 protein. The sample carries hundreds of thousands of distinct CDR3 sequences, approximately 39% recorded once. This clonotype came up a few times. Sample: peripheral blood. The chain employs TRBV14 and TRBJ2-2; no clear D. The clonotype was recovered from an adult man with Graves' ophthalmopathy. CDR3 DNA sequence: TGTGCCAGCAGCCCACAAAGCCGCGGGGAGCTGTTTTTT. Encoded protein: CASSPQSRGELFF.